The rows below give T cell receptor beta chains drawn from one sample of a study of Ad26.COV2.S vaccination and SARS-CoV-2 variants. Assay: immunoSEQ multiplex PCR; the TCRdb copy retains only in-frame clones and omits some. Of about 480,000 clones listed, around 90% are singletons. Material: peripheral blood, obtained in a trial of Ad26.COV2.S vaccine versus placebo. The receptors originated from a person aged 18-60 years who received the Ad26.COV2.S COVID-19 vaccine or a placebo. The CDR3 runs from the conserved cysteine through the conserved F or W. A D gene is named only where the DNA matches it firmly. Clone sizes are given selectively: once, few, many, or a class where the clone is expanded.

j_call clone_size v_call d_call cdr3_nt cdr3_aa
TRBJ2-7 . TRBV27 . TGTGCCAGCAGTTTATCGCACAGGACCTACGAGCAGTACTTC CASSLSHRTYEQYF
TRBJ1-5 . TRBV24-1 . TGTGCCACCAGTGACCCCACTCGGGGAGACAATCAGCCCCAGCATTTT CATSDPTRGDNQPQHF
TRBJ1-4 . TRBV25-1 TRBD1 TGTGCCAGCCAGGGACAGGGGCTTTCCCGGTCTAATGAAAAACTGTTTTTT CASQGQGLSRSNEKLFF
TRBJ2-4 . TRBV19 TRBD1 TGTGCCAGTAGTCCGCGACAGGGGGGAATGGCCAAAAACATTCAGTACTTC CASSPRQGGMAKNIQYF
TRBJ2-7 . TRBV5-5 TRBD1 TGTGCCAGCAACCCCGGGACAGGGGTCTACGAGCAGTACTTC CASNPGTGVYEQYF
TRBJ1-1 few TRBV12-3/TRBV12-4 TRBD1 TGTGCCAGCAGGGCGACAGGGCTCACTGAAGCTTTCTTT CASRATGLTEAFF
TRBJ1-2 . TRBV6-5 TRBD1 TGTGCCAGCAAGGAGCAGGGGGCGTGGGGCTACACCTTC CASKEQGAWGYTF
TRBJ2-3 . TRBV27 TRBD2 TGTGCCAGCAGTTTAATATCCTGGACTAGCGGGAGGGCCTCGGATACGCAGTATTTT CASSLISWTSGRASDTQYF
TRBJ1-1 . TRBV3-1/TRBV3-2 . TGTGCCAGCAGCACTGGGTCCTTGAACACTGAAGCTTTCTTT CASSTGSLNTEAFF
TRBJ1-2 . TRBV19 TRBD1 TGTGCCAGTAGTATTTTGCCGGGACAGGGGTTCTATGGCTACACCTTC CASSILPGQGFYGYTF
TRBJ1-2 . TRBV5-4 . TGTGCCAGCAGCTTGGGGGCAGCGCAGATAAACTATGGCTACACCTTC CASSLGAAQINYGYTF
TRBJ2-1 . TRBV27 TRBD2 TGTGCCAGCAGTTTATCAGGACTAGCGGGATCCGGTGAGCAGTTCTTC CASSLSGLAGSGEQFF
TRBJ1-2 . TRBV6-5 TRBD1 TGTGCCAGCAGCCAAAACCGGGACAGGGGAAACGGCTACACCTTC CASSQNRDRGNGYTF
TRBJ2-2 . TRBV7-3 . TGTGCCAGCAGCTTATTTTTGGGAGCGAGGCCCGGGGAGCTGTTTTTT CASSLFLGARPGELFF
TRBJ1-5 . TRBV6-5 . TGTGCCAGCCAACCGGGCCTACCCGGGGAGCCCCAGCATTTT CASQPGLPGEPQHF
TRBJ1-6 . TRBV6-6 TRBD1 TGTGCCAGCAACCAACTCCAGGGGGCGGGTTCACCCCTCCACTTT CASNQLQGAGSPLHF
TRBJ2-2 . TRBV9 TRBD1 TGTGCCAGCAGCGCCCGGGACAGGGGATCCCCCGGGGAGCTGTTTTTT CASSARDRGSPGELFF
TRBJ1-3 once TRBV5-1 . TGCGCCAGCACCCCGACAGGCCTCTCTGGAAACACCATATATTTT CASTPTGLSGNTIYF
TRBJ1-5 . TRBV4-3 . TGCGCCAGCAGCCAAGATCTCGGTTGGTCTAGTGGTCAGCCCCAGCATTTT CASSQDLGWSSGQPQHF
TRBJ2-2 . TRBV10-3 TRBD1 TGTGCCACCCTACGACAGGGAACCGGGGAGCTGTTTTTT CATLRQGTGELFF
TRBJ2-2 . TRBV25-1 . TGTGCCAGCAGTGAACGTCACGGCCCCGGGGAGCTGTTTTTT CASSERHGPGELFF
TRBJ2-1 . TRBV2 TRBD1 TGTGCCAGCAGGATGGAGACAGGGGGAGGCAATGAGCAGTTCTTC CASRMETGGGNEQFF
TRBJ2-3 once TRBV13 . TGTGCCAGCAGCGGCTACAGGGCGTGGAGGACAGATACGCAGTATTTT CASSGYRAWRTDTQYF
TRBJ1-2 . TRBV6-6 . TGTGCCACCAGGGAAACCTATGGCTACACCTTC CATRETYGYTF